Listed below are T cell receptor beta chains from one sample, sequenced in a study of identifying expanded T cells in peripheral blood. Here immunoSEQ multiplex PCR was the method, and the copy in TCRdb shows in-frame clones only, minus some. The sample has more than 85,000 clones, roughly 90% seen once. Sequencing input: blood. The receptors were sampled from a person aged 18-70 years in good health. The conserved cysteine and the conserved F or W are not part of the CDR3 here.

TRBJ2-7	11	TRBV27	ASRDRGLYEQY
TRBJ1-5	8	TRBV28	ASNDQPQH
TRBJ2-1	11	TRBV9	ASSVRSSNEQF
TRBJ1-1	12	TRBV28	ASSLGGMNTEAF
TRBJ2-4	8	TRBV2	ASSENIQY
TRBJ1-1	11	TRBV2	ASSLLQGTEAF
TRBJ2-1	15	TRBV7-2	ASSFRARGRPVNEQF
TRBJ2-7	12	TRBV12-5	ASGLDLGSYEQY
TRBJ1-4	16	TRBV6-7	ASSYIDKGGSTNEKLF
TRBJ2-1	13	TRBV5-1	ASRRTQSSYNEQF
TRBJ2-3	12	TRBV10-3	AISESTGRDTQY
TRBJ2-1	12	TRBV14	ASSHFPDYNEQF
TRBJ2-6	13	TRBV2	ASRRVFSGANVLT
TRBJ2-1	11	TRBV6-6	ASSPGGYNEQF
TRBJ1-2	13	TRBV6-5	ASSYLGQGAYGYT
TRBJ2-1	14	TRBV15	ATSSETGGLYNEQF
TRBJ1-1	11	TRBV7-9	ASSLEGRFEAF
TRBJ1-5	16	TRBV15	ATSRGWGTGALNQPQH
TRBJ1-3	13	TRBV27	ASSLSWQGANTIY
TRBJ2-7	12	TRBV2	ASGSGRGTYEQY
TRBJ2-3	12	TRBV2	ASRGQVNTDTQY
TRBJ2-2	12	TRBV19	ASSMGWSTGELF
TRBJ2-3	15	TRBV18	ASSPPFGTGESDTQY
TRBJ2-7	10	TRBV2	AADRAPYEQY
TRBJ2-5	10	TRBV15	ATSRSLETQY
TRBJ2-5	14	TRBV2	ASSGGLAGAGETQY
TRBJ1-4	13	TRBV19	ASSPIGQGLEKLF